Listed below are T cell receptor beta chains from one sample, sequenced in a study of blood T cell repertoires in COVID-19. Method: immunoSEQ multiplex PCR; TCRdb's copy keeps in-frame clones and lacks some. The sample holds 200,000 to 300,000 clones, around 90% seen once. The material sequenced was peripheral blood. All receptors derive from a man aged 30-40 years with COVID-19, enrolled during active disease. The CDR3 runs from the conserved cysteine through the conserved F or W. The order of the fields is J gene, clone size, V gene, D gene, CDR3 DNA, CDR3 protein. The D gene is left open where the match is weak. Expanded clones are given a class, and other clones once, few, many or no size at all.

TRBJ1-1,-,TRBV2,TRBD1,TGTGCCAGCAGTGAAAACCAGGGGGCTAACACTGAAGCTTTCTTT,CASSENQGANTEAFF
TRBJ1-2,-,TRBV6-5,-,TGTGCCAGCAGTTACACGGGGGGGCCCTCCCACCGGGGCTACACCTTC,CASSYTGGPSHRGYTF
TRBJ2-3,once,TRBV7-9,TRBD2,TGTGCCAGCAGCCGTTGGACTAGCGGGGGGGCCAGGGCAGATACGCAGTATTTT,CASSRWTSGGARADTQYF
TRBJ1-2,once,TRBV5-4,TRBD1,TGTGCCAGCAGTTCCGGGACAGAGATCTATGGCTACACCTTC,CASSSGTEIYGYTF
TRBJ1-1,-,TRBV11-1,-,TGTGCCAGCAGCCTTGACAGGCCAGGTGAAGCTTTCTTT,CASSLDRPGEAFF
TRBJ2-1,-,TRBV3-1/TRBV3-2,TRBD2,TGTGCCAGCAGCCAATATCTAGCGGGCTCCTACAATGAGCAGTTCTTC,CASSQYLAGSYNEQFF
TRBJ1-3,-,TRBV19,TRBD1,TGTGCCAGTAGTGGGGACAGGGGGCCTGGAAACACCATATATTTT,CASSGDRGPGNTIYF
TRBJ1-2,-,TRBV4-1,TRBD1,TGCGCCAGCAGCCAGGGGCGACAGGGGAACTATGGCTACACCTTC,CASSQGRQGNYGYTF
TRBJ1-1,-,TRBV29-1,-,TGCAGCGTGGTCGGGGCTGAAGCTTTCTTT,CSVVGAEAFF
TRBJ2-5,-,TRBV18,TRBD2,TGTGCCAGCTCACCCAGAGGGTCTAGCGGGGAAGAGACCCAGTACTTC,CASSPRGSSGEETQYF
TRBJ2-7,once,TRBV6-5,-,TGTGCCAGCAGGAGACAGCGCCGCTCCTACGAGCAGTACTTC,CASRRQRRSYEQYF
TRBJ1-5,-,TRBV2,-,TGTGCCAGCAGTGAAATCTGGGGACAACAGCCCCAGCATTTT,CASSEIWGQQPQHF
TRBJ2-7,-,TRBV5-4,TRBD2,TGTGCCAGCAGCTTGGGACTAGCGGGGGGGCAACACGAGCAGTACTTC,CASSLGLAGGQHEQYF
TRBJ2-7,-,TRBV5-4,TRBD2,TGTGCCAGCAGCTTTCCGATAGCGGGGCGGGCTCGGGAGCAGTACTTC,CASSFPIAGRAREQYF
TRBJ1-2,-,TRBV20-1,-,TGCAGTGCTAGAAGGGGTCATGGCTACACCTTC,CSARRGHGYTF
TRBJ2-7,-,TRBV25-1,TRBD1,TGTGCCAGCAGTATCCCGGGACAGTTCCACGAGCAGTACTTC,CASSIPGQFHEQYF
TRBJ2-1,-,TRBV7-6,-,TGTGCCAGCAGCTTGGGCCGCGGATACAGGGACAATGAGCAGTTCTTC,CASSLGRGYRDNEQFF
TRBJ1-4,-,TRBV2,-,TGTGCCAGCAGGGCGGGGACCCGTGGGGTTGAAAAACTGTTTTTT,CASRAGTRGVEKLFF
TRBJ1-2,-,TRBV19,-,TGTGCCAGTAGAGTGGCCCCCATCACACACTATGGCTACACCTTC,CASRVAPITHYGYTF
TRBJ2-7,-,TRBV10-3,-,TGTGCCATCAGTGAAGACTTCGAGCAGTACTTC,CAISEDFEQYF
TRBJ1-2,-,TRBV10-2,-,TGCGCCAGCAGTGACTACGACGGAGGCTTCGGGGGCTACACCTTC,CASSDYDGGFGGYTF
TRBJ1-5,once,TRBV10-3,-,TGTGCCATCAGTGACAGGAGGATGAACAATCAGCCCCAGCATTTT,CAISDRRMNNQPQHF
TRBJ2-7,-,TRBV15,-,TGTGCCACCAGCTTAGGGACAACCTACGAGCAGTACTTC,CATSLGTTYEQYF
TRBJ1-1,-,TRBV4-1,-,TGCGCCAGCGGGCAGGGGAACACTGAAGCTTTCTTT,CASGQGNTEAFF
TRBJ2-3,-,TRBV5-1,-,TGCGCCAGCAGCTTAGGAGGGCTTGGAGATACGCAGTATTTT,CASSLGGLGDTQYF
TRBJ1-1,-,TRBV7-6,-,TGTGCCAGCAGTCCACAACAGGGGAACACTGAAGCTTTCTTT,CASSPQQGNTEAFF
TRBJ1-5,-,TRBV15,-,TGTGCCACCAGCCCGCGCGTCCAGGGGCCCGGTGGGCTCAATCAGCCCCAGCATTTT,CATSPRVQGPGGLNQPQHF
TRBJ1-2,-,TRBV20-1,-,TGCAGTGCTACTGCCGGGAAGGGCTACACCTTC,CSATAGKGYTF
TRBJ2-7,-,TRBV3-1/TRBV3-2,TRBD2,TGTGCCAGCAGCCAAGGGCTAGCGGGGTCCTACGAGCAGTACTTC,CASSQGLAGSYEQYF
TRBJ1-1,few,TRBV7-9,-,TGTGCCAGCAGCTGGCAGGGGTGGGAAGCTTTCTTT,CASSWQGWEAFF
TRBJ1-1,-,TRBV12-3/TRBV12-4,-,TGTGCCAGCGGAAGGGAGGCTGAAGCTTTCTTT,CASGREAEAFF
TRBJ2-3,once,TRBV6-2/TRBV6-3,TRBD2,TGTGCCAGCAGTTACTCCGGGACTAGCAAAGATACGCAGTATTTT,CASSYSGTSKDTQYF
TRBJ2-6,-,TRBV19,TRBD2,TGTGCCAGTAGTATAGGGGGGGGACTGAGCTCTGGGGCCAACGTCCTGACTTTC,CASSIGGGLSSGANVLTF
TRBJ1-3,-,TRBV30,-,TGTGCCTGGACCTTAACTGGAAACACCATATATTTT,CAWTLTGNTIYF
TRBJ2-3,-,TRBV5-4,-,TGTGCCAGCAGCCTCCCAGGACAGGGAGGGAATACGCAGTATTTT,CASSLPGQGGNTQYF
TRBJ1-2,-,TRBV5-6,-,TGTGCCAGCAAAATGACAGCATCGGACTATGGCTACACCTTC,CASKMTASDYGYTF
TRBJ1-1,-,TRBV9,TRBD1,TGTGCCAGCAGCGTAAGGGACAGGGGGGTGGGCGACACTGAAGCTTTCTTT,CASSVRDRGVGDTEAFF
TRBJ2-5,-,TRBV7-6,TRBD2,TGTGCCAGCAGCTTACCTCGGGGGGGCCTGGAGACCCAGTACTTC,CASSLPRGGLETQYF
TRBJ2-1,-,TRBV7-2,TRBD1,TGTGCCAGCAGCTCAGGCGGCAGGGGGCGGTTAAATGAGCAGTTCTTC,CASSSGGRGRLNEQFF
TRBJ2-1,few,TRBV2,TRBD1,TGTGCCAGCATTCGGACCAGTGGTGGGACAGGAGCGTTCTTC,CASIRTSGGTGAFF
TRBJ1-1,-,TRBV19,TRBD1,TGTGCCAGTAGCACCGACAGGGAACGAGGGATGAACACTGAAGCTTTCTTT,CASSTDRERGMNTEAFF
TRBJ2-7,-,TRBV10-3,-,TGTGCCATCAAACACGGACAGTCCAACGAGCAGTACTTC,CAIKHGQSNEQYF
TRBJ2-3,-,TRBV10-2,-,TGCGCCAGCAGCGGGGAACACACAGATACGCAGTATTTT,CASSGEHTDTQYF
TRBJ1-1,-,TRBV6-6,-,TGTGCCAGCAGTTACTCTAGGGGGATGAACACTGAAGCTTTCTTT,CASSYSRGMNTEAFF
TRBJ1-5,-,TRBV19,-,TGTGCCGCCTGGTCTGCAGGCTCTGATCAGCCCCAGCATTTT,CAAWSAGSDQPQHF
TRBJ2-7,-,TRBV27,TRBD2,TGTGCCAGCAGTTCTCCGGGACTAGCGTTCTACGAGCAGTACTTC,CASSSPGLAFYEQYF
TRBJ2-7,-,TRBV18,TRBD1,TGTGCCAGCTCACCGCGGGACAGGGGAAACGAGCAGTACTTC,CASSPRDRGNEQYF
TRBJ1-2,-,TRBV5-6,TRBD1,TGTGCCAGCAGCCCCCGCCCGACAGGGAATAGGAATGGCTACACCTTC,CASSPRPTGNRNGYTF
TRBJ1-1,-,TRBV9,TRBD1,TGTGCCAGCAGCGTAGTTCTCCAGGGGGGCCGGACTGAAGCTTTCTTT,CASSVVLQGGRTEAFF
TRBJ2-5,-,TRBV5-1,-,TGCGCCAGCAGCTTGGTGTTCTCGGTCTGGCGGGGACCCCAAGAGACCCAGTACTTC,CASSLVFSVWRGPQETQYF
TRBJ1-1,-,TRBV10-1,-,TGCGCCAGCAGTGATCTAGAAGACAGCGAAGCTTTCTTT,CASSDLEDSEAFF
TRBJ2-2,-,TRBV5-1,TRBD2,TGCGCCAGCAGCTTGTCCCCGGGGGGGACCGGGGAGCTGTTTTTT,CASSLSPGGTGELFF
TRBJ2-3,-,TRBV5-1,TRBD2,TGCGCCAGCAGCTTGGGCCGGGGGGCAGATACGCAGTATTTT,CASSLGRGADTQYF
TRBJ2-6,-,TRBV6-4,-,TGTGCCAGCAGTCCGGGGTCTGGGGCCAACGTCCTGACTTTC,CASSPGSGANVLTF
TRBJ2-5,-,TRBV7-9,TRBD1,TGTGCCAGCAGCCCTACCCTGACAGGGGGGGGCGAGACCCAGTACTTC,CASSPTLTGGGETQYF